The clone carrying this T cell receptor (beta chain) rates as medium-sized. The template was genomic DNA from peripheral blood, not RNA. The sample belongs to a study of T cell repertoires in aging, cancer and after chemotherapy. Study-level information: Donor ages fell into six groups from 30 or younger up to 70 or older.

Multiplex touch-down PCR with TRB-A/B primers amplified rearranged V-D-J TRB sequences. TCRdb fed the multiplex PCR reads into MiXCR, producing one record per CDR3 protein. The sample contains thousands of distinct CDR3 sequences, 20% to 25% of which appear only once. The CDR3 is made up of 14 amino acids. Germline lookup yields CDR1 MNHNS and CDR2 SASEGT. The junction had 4 bases not matched to a gene; V was cut back by 6 bases and J by 3 bases. The receptor was derived from a human donor in good health. The donor label of this sample is uncertain. The chain uses TRBV6-1 and TRBJ1-2, with 10 bases lining up with TRBD1. Sequenced sample: blood. CDR3 residues: CASRRTGGDYGYTF. The CDR3 coding sequence is TGTGCCAGCAGAAGGACAGGGGGGGACTATGGCTACACCTTC.